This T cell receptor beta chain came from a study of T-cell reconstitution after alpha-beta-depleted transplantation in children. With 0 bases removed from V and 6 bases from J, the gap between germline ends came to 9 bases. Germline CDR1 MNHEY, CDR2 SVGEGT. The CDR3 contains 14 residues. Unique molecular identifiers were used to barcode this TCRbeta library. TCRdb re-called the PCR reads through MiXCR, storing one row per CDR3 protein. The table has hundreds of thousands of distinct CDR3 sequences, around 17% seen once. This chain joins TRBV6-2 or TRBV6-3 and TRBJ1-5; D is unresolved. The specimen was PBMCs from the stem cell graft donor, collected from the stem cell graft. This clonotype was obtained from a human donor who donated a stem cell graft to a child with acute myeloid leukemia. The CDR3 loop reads CASSYSRVAQPQHF. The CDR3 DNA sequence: TGTGCCAGCAGTTACTCACGGGTTGCTCAGCCCCAGCATTTT.